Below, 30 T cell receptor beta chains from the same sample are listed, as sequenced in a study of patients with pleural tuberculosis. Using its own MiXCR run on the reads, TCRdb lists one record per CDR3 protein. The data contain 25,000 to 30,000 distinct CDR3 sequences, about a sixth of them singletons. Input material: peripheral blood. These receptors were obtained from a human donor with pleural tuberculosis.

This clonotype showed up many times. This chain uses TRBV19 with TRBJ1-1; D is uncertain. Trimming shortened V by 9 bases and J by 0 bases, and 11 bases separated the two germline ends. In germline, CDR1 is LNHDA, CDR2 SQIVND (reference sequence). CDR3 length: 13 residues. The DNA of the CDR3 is TGTGCCAGCGCAACCGCTCTGAACACTGAAGCTTTCTTT. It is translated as CASATALNTEAFF.

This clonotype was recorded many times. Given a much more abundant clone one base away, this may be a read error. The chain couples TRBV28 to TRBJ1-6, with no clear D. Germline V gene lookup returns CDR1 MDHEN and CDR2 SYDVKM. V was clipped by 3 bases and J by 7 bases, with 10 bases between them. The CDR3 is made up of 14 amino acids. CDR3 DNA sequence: TGTGCCAGCAGTTTTCCCATGGGGAATTCACCCCTCCACTTT. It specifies CASSFPMGNSPLHF.

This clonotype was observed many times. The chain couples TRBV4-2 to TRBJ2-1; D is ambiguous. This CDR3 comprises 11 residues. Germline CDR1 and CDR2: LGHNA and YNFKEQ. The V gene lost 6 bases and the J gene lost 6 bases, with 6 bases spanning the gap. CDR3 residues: CASSLSNEQFF. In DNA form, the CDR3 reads TGTGCCAGCAGTCTTAGCAATGAGCAGTTCTTC.

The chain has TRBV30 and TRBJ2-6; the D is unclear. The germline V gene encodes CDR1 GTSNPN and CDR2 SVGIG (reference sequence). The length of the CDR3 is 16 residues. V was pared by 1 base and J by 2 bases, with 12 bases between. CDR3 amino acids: CAWSGVRVTGANVLTF. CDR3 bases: TGTGCCTGGAGTGGAGTCCGAGTAACTGGGGCCAACGTCCTGACTTTC. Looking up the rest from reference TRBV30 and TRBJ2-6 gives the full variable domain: SQTIHQWPATLVQPVGSPLSLECTVEGTSNPNLYWYRQAAGRGLQLLFYSVGIGQISSEVPQNLSASRPQDRQFILSSKKLLLSDSGFYLCAWSGVRVTGANVLTFGAGSRLTVL.

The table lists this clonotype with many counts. CDR3 in amino acids: CASSLSVALYNEQFF. CDR3 sequence (DNA): TGTGCCAGCAGCTTAAGTGTGGCTCTCTACAATGAGCAGTTCTTC. V gene TRBV7-9 combines with J gene TRBJ2-1; D gene ambiguous. The CDR3 runs 15 residues. Deletions cut 2 bases from V and 3 bases from J, with 11 bases between. The germline V gene has CDR1 SEHNR and CDR2 FQNEAQ (reference sequence).

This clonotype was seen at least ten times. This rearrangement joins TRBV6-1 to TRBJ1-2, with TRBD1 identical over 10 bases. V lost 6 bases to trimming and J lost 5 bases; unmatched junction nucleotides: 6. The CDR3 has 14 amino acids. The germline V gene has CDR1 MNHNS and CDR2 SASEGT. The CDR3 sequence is CASRGQGRGYGYTF. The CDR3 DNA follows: TGTGCCAGCAGGGGACAGGGGCGAGGGTATGGCTACACCTTC.

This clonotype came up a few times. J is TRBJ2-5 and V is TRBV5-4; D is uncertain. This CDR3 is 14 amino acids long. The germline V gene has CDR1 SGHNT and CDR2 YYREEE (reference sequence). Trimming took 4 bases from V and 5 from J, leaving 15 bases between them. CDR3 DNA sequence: TGTGCCAGCAGCCAACAGTTCCGCCCCGAGACCCAGTACTTC. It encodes CASSQQFRPETQYF. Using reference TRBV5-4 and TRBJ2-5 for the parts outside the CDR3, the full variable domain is ETGVTQSPTHLIKTRGQQVTLRCSSQSGHNTVSWYQQALGQGPQFIFQYYREEENGRGNFPPRFSGLQFPNYSSELNVNALELDDSALYLCASSQQFRPETQYFGPGTRLLVL.

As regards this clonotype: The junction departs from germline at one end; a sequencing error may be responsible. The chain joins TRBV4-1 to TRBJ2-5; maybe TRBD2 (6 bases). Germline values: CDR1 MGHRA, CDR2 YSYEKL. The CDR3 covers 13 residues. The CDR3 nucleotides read TGCGCCAGCAGCCAAGATCCTTGGGAGGCCCAGTGCTTC. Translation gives CASSQDPWEAQCF.

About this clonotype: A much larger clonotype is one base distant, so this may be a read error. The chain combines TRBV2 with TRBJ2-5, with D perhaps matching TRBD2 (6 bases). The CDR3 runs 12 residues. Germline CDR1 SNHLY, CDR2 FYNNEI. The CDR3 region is CASRSSGEAQYF. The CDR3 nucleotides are TGTGCCAGCCGCAGCTCGGGAGAGGCCCAGTACTTC.

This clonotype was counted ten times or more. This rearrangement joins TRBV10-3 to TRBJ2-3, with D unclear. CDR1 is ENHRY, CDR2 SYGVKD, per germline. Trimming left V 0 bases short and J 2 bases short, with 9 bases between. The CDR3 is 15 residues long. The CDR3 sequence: CAISESAEPTDTQYF. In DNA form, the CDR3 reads TGTGCCATCAGTGAGTCTGCCGAACCCACAGATACGCAGTATTTT.

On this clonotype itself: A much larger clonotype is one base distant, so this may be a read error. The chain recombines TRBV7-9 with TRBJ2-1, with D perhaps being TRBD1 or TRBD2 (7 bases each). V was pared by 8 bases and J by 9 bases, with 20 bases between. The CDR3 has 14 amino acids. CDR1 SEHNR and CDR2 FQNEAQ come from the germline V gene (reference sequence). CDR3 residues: CASGPRGGGGEQFF. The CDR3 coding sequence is TGTGCCAGCGGACCCAGGGGAGGGGGCGGTGAGCAGTTCTTC.

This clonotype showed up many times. The CDR3: CASSFGGKGTQYF. CDR3 nucleotides: TGTGCCAGCAGTTTCGGGGGGAAGGGGACCCAGTACTTC. V gene TRBV27 combines with J gene TRBJ2-5; 7 bases fit TRBD2. The CDR3 covers 13 residues. The J segment lost 7 bases and the V segment lost 3 bases, leaving 5 bases of the junction unmatched. Germline V gene data show CDR1 as MNHEY and CDR2 as SMNVEV (reference sequence).

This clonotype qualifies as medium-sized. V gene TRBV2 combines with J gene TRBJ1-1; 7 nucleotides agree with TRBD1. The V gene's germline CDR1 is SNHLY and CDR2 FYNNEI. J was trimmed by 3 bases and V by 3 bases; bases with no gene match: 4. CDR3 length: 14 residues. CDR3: CASSEDRRDTEAFF. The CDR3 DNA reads TGTGCCAGCAGTGAGGACAGGCGGGACACTGAAGCTTTCTTT.

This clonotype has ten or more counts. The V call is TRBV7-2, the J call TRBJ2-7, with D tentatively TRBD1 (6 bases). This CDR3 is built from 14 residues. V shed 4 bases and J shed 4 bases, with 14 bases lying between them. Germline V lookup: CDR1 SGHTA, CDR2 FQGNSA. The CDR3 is CASSYTLQGYEQYF. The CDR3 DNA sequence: TGTGCCAGCAGCTACACCCTACAGGGTTACGAGCAGTACTTC.

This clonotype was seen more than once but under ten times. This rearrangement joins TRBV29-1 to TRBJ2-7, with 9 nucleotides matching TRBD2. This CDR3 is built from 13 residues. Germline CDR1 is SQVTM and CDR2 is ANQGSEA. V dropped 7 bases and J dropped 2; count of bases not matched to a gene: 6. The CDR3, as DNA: TGCAGCGCCCAGGCTAGCGGGACCTACGAGCAGTACTTC. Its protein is CSAQASGTYEQYF.

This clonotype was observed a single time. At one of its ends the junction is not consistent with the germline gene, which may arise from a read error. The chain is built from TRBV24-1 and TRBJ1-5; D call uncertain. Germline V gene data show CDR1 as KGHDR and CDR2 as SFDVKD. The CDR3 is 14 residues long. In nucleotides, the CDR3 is TGTGCCACCAGTGACCGACACGGGAATCAGCCCCATCATTTT. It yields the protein CATSDRHGNQPHHF.

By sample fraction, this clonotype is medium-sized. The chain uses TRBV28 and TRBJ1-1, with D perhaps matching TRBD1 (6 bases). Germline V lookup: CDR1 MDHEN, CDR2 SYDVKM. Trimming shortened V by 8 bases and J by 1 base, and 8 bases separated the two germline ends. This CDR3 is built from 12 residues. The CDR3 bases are TGTGCCAGCCGGACAGAGAACACTGAAGCTTTCTTT. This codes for CASRTENTEAFF.

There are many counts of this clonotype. The CDR3 here is CASSPGQGAEAFF. CDR3 DNA sequence: TGTGCCAGCAGCCCGGGACAGGGGGCTGAAGCTTTCTTT. The chain employs TRBV12-3 or TRBV12-4 and TRBJ1-1; 11 bases align to TRBD1. There are 13 residues in the CDR3. With 6 bases clipped from V and 6 bases from J, the junction kept 3 bases outside the gene matches.

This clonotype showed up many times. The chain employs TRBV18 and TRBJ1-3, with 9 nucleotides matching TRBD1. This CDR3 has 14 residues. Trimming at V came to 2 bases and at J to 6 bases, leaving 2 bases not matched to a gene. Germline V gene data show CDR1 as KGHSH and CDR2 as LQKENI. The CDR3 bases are TGTGCCAGCTCACCAGGACAGGGGTCAAACACCATATATTTT. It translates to CASSPGQGSNTIYF.

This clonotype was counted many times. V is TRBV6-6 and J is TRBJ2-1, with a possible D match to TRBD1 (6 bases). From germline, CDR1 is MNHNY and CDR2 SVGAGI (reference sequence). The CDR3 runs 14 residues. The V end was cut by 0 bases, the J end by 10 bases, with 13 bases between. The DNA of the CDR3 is TGTGCCAGCAGTTACTCGTCAGGGGCTGAAGAGCAGTTCTTC. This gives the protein CASSYSSGAEEQFF.

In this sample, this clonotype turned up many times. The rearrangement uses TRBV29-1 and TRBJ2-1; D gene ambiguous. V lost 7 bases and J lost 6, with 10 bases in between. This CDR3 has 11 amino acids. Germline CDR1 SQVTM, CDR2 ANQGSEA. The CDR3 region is CSAASGNEQFF. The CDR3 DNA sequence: TGCAGCGCGGCTAGTGGCAATGAGCAGTTCTTC.

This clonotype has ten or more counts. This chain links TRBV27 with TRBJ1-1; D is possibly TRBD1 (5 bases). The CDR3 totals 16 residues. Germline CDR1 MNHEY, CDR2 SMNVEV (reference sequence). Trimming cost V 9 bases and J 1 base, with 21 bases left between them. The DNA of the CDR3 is TGTGCCAGTTGGGGTGCCCTATTGGGACGGAACACTGAAGCTTTCTTT. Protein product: CASWGALLGRNTEAFF.

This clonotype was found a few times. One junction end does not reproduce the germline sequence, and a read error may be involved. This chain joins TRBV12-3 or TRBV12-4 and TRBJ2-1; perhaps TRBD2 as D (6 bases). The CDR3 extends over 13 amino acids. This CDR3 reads CASNLAGGFEQFF. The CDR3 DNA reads TGTGCCAGCAATTTAGCCGGAGGGTTTGAGCAGTTCTTC.

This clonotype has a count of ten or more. CDR3 sequence reads: CASSLTSRGEKLFF. CDR3 coding DNA: TGTGCCAGCAGCTTGACCTCCCGGGGAGAAAAACTGTTTTTT. The V and J genes are TRBV5-4 and TRBJ1-4; no definite D call. The germline V and J ends were trimmed by 1 base and 8 bases, with 12 bases remaining between them. This CDR3 has 14 residues. CDR1 and CDR2 from the germline V gene are SGHNT and YYREEE (reference sequence).

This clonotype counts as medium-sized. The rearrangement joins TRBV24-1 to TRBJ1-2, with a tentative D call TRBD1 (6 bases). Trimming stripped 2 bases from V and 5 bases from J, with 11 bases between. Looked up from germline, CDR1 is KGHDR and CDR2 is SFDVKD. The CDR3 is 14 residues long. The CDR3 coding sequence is TGTGCCACCAGTGATTCCACAGGGTGGTATGGCTACACCTTC. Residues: CATSDSTGWYGYTF.

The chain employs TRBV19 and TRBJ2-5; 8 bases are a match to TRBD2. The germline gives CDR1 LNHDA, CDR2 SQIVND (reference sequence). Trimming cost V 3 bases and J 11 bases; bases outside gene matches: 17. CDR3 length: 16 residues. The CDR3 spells CASSISGGRGGNKQYF. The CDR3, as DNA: TGTGCCAGTAGTATTTCGGGGGGGAGGGGAGGTAATAAGCAGTACTTC.

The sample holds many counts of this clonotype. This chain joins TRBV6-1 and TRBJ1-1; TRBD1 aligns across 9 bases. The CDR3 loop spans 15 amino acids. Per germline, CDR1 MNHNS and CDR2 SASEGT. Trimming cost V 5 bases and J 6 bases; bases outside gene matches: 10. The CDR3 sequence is CASSPGQGGVPEAFF. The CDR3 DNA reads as TGTGCCAGCAGTCCGGGACAGGGTGGTGTCCCTGAAGCTTTCTTT.

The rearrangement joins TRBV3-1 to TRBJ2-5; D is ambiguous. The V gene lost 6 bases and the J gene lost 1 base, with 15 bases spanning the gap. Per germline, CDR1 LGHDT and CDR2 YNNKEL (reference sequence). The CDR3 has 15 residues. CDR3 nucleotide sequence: TGTGCCAGCAGTGCGGATGGGATCGTCCAAGAGACCCAGTACTTC. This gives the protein CASSADGIVQETQYF.

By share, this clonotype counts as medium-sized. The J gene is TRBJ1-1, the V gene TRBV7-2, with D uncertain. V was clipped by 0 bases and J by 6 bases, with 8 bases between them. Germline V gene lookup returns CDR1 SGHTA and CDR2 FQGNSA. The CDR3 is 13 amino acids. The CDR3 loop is CASSLAGRAEAFF. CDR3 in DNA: TGTGCCAGCAGCTTAGCAGGGAGGGCTGAAGCTTTCTTT.

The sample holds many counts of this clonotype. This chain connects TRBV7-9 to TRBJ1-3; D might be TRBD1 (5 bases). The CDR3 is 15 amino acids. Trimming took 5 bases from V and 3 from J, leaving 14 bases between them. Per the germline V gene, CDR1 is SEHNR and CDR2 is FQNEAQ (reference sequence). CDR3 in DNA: TGTGCCAGCAGCAAACCGGGGCAAATTGGAAACACCATATATTTT. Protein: CASSKPGQIGNTIYF.